These T cell receptor beta chains were read from a single sample in a study of technical replicates of blood from several donors. Clones were read by immunoSEQ multiplex PCR, and TCRdb kept only the in-frame ones, dropping some. The sample has tens of thousands of clones, 85% to 95% seen once. Sequenced input: T cells isolated from PBMCs. Source of these receptors: a human donor in good health. CDR3s include the opening cysteine and the closing phenylalanine or tryptophan. Each record gives: clone size, J gene, V gene, D gene, CDR3 protein, CDR3 DNA. D genes are given only for firm matches. A clone size is listed for some rows: how often the clone was seen (once, few, many), or a class if it is expanded.

NA,TRBJ2-7,TRBV29-1,NA,CSVGSYEQYF,TGCAGCGTAGGGAGCTACGAGCAGTACTTC
NA,TRBJ2-1,TRBV4-2,NA,CASSHDSGEQFF,TGTGCCAGCAGCCATGACTCTGGTGAGCAGTTCTTC
once,TRBJ1-1,TRBV6-5,NA,CASSYAGYAFF,TGTGCCAGCAGTTACGCGGGCTATGCTTTCTTT
NA,TRBJ2-2,TRBV2,TRBD2,CASSEIAGANTGELFF,TGTGCCAGCAGTGAAATAGCGGGTGCTAACACCGGGGAGCTGTTTTTT
NA,TRBJ2-7,TRBV5-1,NA,CASSLRGSTYEQYF,TGCGCCAGCAGCTTAAGGGGCAGTACCTACGAGCAGTACTTC
NA,TRBJ2-2,TRBV7-3,TRBD1,CASSLVPRQGSNGELFF,TGTGCCAGCAGCTTAGTCCCGAGACAGGGTTCGAACGGGGAGCTGTTTTTT
NA,TRBJ2-7,TRBV25-1,NA,CASMQDEQYF,TGTGCCAGCATGCAGGACGAGCAGTACTTC
NA,TRBJ2-1,TRBV7-6,TRBD2,CASSLVSPRTVTSGTYNEQFF,TGTGCCAGCAGCTTAGTTTCCCCAAGGACCGTAACTAGCGGCACCTACAATGAGCAGTTCTTC
NA,TRBJ2-5,TRBV18,TRBD1,CASSKTGVQETQYF,TGTGCCAGCTCAAAAACAGGGGTTCAAGAGACCCAGTACTTC
NA,TRBJ2-2,TRBV6-5,NA,CASRAGPGELFF,TGTGCCAGCAGGGCGGGCCCGGGGGAGCTGTTTTTT
NA,TRBJ1-1,TRBV28,TRBD1,CASSLLGQGGVGTEAFF,TGTGCCAGCAGTTTATTAGGACAGGGAGGAGTCGGCACTGAAGCTTTCTTT
once,TRBJ2-1,TRBV4-2,NA,CASSQDLYNEQFF,TGTGCCAGCAGCCAAGACCTTTATAATGAGCAGTTCTTC
NA,TRBJ1-1,TRBV11-3,NA,CASRRNREGTEAFF,TGTGCCAGCAGAAGGAACAGGGAGGGTACTGAAGCTTTCTTT
NA,TRBJ2-5,TRBV13,NA,CASSFFGGETQYF,TGTGCCAGCAGCTTCTTCGGCGGAGAGACCCAGTACTTC
NA,TRBJ1-1,TRBV4-3,TRBD1,CASSQDRQGVTEAFF,TGCGCCAGCAGCCAAGACCGACAGGGCGTCACTGAAGCTTTCTTT